The 10 T cell receptor beta chains below all came from one sample that was sequenced in a study of regulatory T cells in long-lasting Graves disease. Sample time point: newly diagnosed GD, antithyroid drugs for less than 3 months. Extracted PBMC RNA gave rise to the TCR library. HTBI primers from iRepertoire and Arm-PCR of CDR3 regions yielded the TCR beta libraries. TCRdb independently ran MiXCR on the multiplex PCR reads; one entry per CDR3 protein. The sample lists about 620,000 distinct CDR3 sequences, roughly 15% occurring once. This same sample was also part of a study on T cells in Graves' hyperthyroidism and ophthalmopathy.

The specimen was peripheral blood mononuclear cells (PBMCs), collected at new diagnosis, from a patient treated with antithyroid drugs. The receptors originated from a woman in her twenties or thirties with Graves disease.

In this sample, this clonotype turned up many times. This rearrangement joins TRBV6-5 to TRBJ1-1; D remains unclear. Germline V gene sequence: CDR1 MNHEY, CDR2 SVGAGI. V was shortened by 2 bases and J by 1 base, with 5 bases between the two germline ends. There are 13 residues in the CDR3. CDR3 amino acids: CASSYGRNTEAFF. Written as DNA, the CDR3 is TGTGCCAGCAGTTACGGGAGGAACACTGAAGCTTTCTTT.

At least ten counts were recorded for this clonotype. This chain joins TRBV27 and TRBJ2-1; 8 bases match TRBD1. The CDR3 is 17 amino acids. Germline trimming cut 6 bases from V and 4 bases from J; bases unmatched to any gene: 14. Germline V gene lookup returns CDR1 MNHEY and CDR2 SMNVEV (reference sequence). The CDR3 nucleotides are TGTGCCAGCAGCCGCGGGACAGGTCAAAAGATGTACAATGAGCAGTTCTTC. It is translated as CASSRGTGQKMYNEQFF.

This clonotype occurred many times. The rearrangement uses TRBV12-3 or TRBV12-4 and TRBJ2-1; TRBD2 aligns across 9 bases. Trimming removed 5 bases from V and 5 bases from J; junction bases left unmatched: 7. The CDR3 is 15 residues long. In DNA form, the CDR3 reads TGTGCCAGCAGTGGGGGGACTAGCACACACAATGAGCAGTTCTTC. It translates to CASSGGTSTHNEQFF.

This clonotype was seen ten or more times. The genes are TRBV28 and TRBJ2-7; D not resolved. Trimming stripped 11 bases from V and 0 bases from J, with 17 bases between. The length of the CDR3 is 14 residues. Germline lookup yields CDR1 MDHEN and CDR2 SYDVKM. CDR3 bases: TGTGCCCGACCTCAAGCCGATGGCTCCTACGAGCAGTACTTC. Translated: CARPQADGSYEQYF.

The chain has TRBV24-1 and TRBJ2-1; 9 bases line up with TRBD1. This CDR3 region has 15 residues. Trimming cost V 4 bases and J 7 bases; bases outside gene matches: 7. Germline CDR1 and CDR2: KGHDR and SFDVKD. CDR3 in DNA: TGTGCCACCAGTGAGTCCGGGACAGGGTTGAATGAGCAGTTCTTC. Translating gives CATSESGTGLNEQFF.

This clonotype has a handful of counts. The chain links TRBV5-1 to TRBJ2-2; TRBD2 agrees at 10 bases. The CDR3 covers 17 residues. The J segment lost 4 bases and the V segment lost 4 bases, leaving 10 bases of the junction unmatched. CDR1 and CDR2 (germline): SGHRS, YFSETQ. CDR3 region: CASSPSLAGRRTGELFF. The DNA for the CDR3 is TGCGCCAGCAGCCCCTCACTAGCGGGAAGGCGCACCGGGGAGCTGTTTTTT.

The CDR3 region has the DNA TGCGCCAGCAGCTCCGACGGTGATCTGCACACCGGGGAGCTGTTTTTT. Translating gives CASSSDGDLHTGELFF. The rearrangement uses TRBV5-1 and TRBJ2-2; no reliable D call. CDR3 size: 16 residues. V lost 3 bases, J lost 3 bases, and 15 bases lay in between. CDR1 SGHRS and CDR2 YFSETQ come from the germline V gene.

This clonotype was counted many times. The chain joins TRBV19 to TRBJ2-3, with D unclear. Trimming took off 7 bases at V and 2 bases at J, with 10 bases between the two ends. Germline CDR1 is LNHDA and CDR2 is SQIVND (reference sequence). The CDR3 loop spans 13 amino acids. The CDR3 DNA reads TGTGCCAGTACCTGGGGTCTCACAGATACGCAGTATTTT. Its protein is CASTWGLTDTQYF.

This clonotype was seen repeatedly, ten times or more. The chain has TRBV6-9 and TRBJ1-1, with a weak D call TRBD1 (5 bases). CDR1 is MNHGY and CDR2 is SVAAGI in the germline V gene. Between the trimmed V and J ends, which lost 3 bases and 1 base, there was a span of 9 bases. The CDR3 runs 14 residues. CDR3 residues: CASSYVQGNTEAFF. CDR3 nucleotide sequence: TGTGCCAGCAGTTACGTTCAGGGGAACACTGAAGCTTTCTTT.

There are many counts of this clonotype. The chain couples TRBV2 to TRBJ2-6, with TRBD1 matching 7 bases. The CDR3 spans 15 residues. Germline assignment: CDR1 SNHLY and CDR2 FYNNEI. The V segment lost 8 bases and the J segment 0 bases; nucleotides outside the gene matches: 4. The CDR3 sequence is CASGSGGSGANVLTF. The CDR3 DNA follows: TGTGCCAGCGGCTCAGGGGGCTCTGGGGCCAACGTCCTGACTTTC.